The 25 T cell receptor beta chains in this list originate from one sample, sequenced in a study of shared clonotypes between healthy human individuals. Profiling relied on immunoSEQ multiplex PCR, and the TCRdb table lists in-frame clones only, not all of them. The sample carries around 600,000 clones, roughly 97% recorded once. Sequencing input: naive CD4+ T cells sorted from blood. Subset indicated: CD45RA+ positively selected. Source of these receptors: a woman younger than 45 in good health.

The chain recombines TRBV9 with TRBJ2-1, with 7 bases matching TRBD2. The V segment lost 0 bases and the J segment 4 bases; nucleotides outside the gene matches: 4. Germline lookup yields CDR1 SGDLS and CDR2 YYNGEE. The CDR3 loop spans 15 amino acids. The CDR3 here is CASSVELATYNEQFF. CDR3 nucleotides: TGTGCCAGCAGCGTAGAACTAGCGACTTACAATGAGCAGTTCTTC.

The genes are TRBV5-5 and TRBJ2-7, with no clear D. The CDR3 sequence is 14 residues long. Germline loops: CDR1 SGHKS, CDR2 YYEKEE (reference sequence). Trimming left V 0 bases short and J 0 bases short, with 7 bases between. CDR3 sequence (DNA): TGTGCCAGCAGCTTGGCCGGCACCTCCTACGAGCAGTACTTC. Translation gives CASSLAGTSYEQYF.

This chain links TRBV5-1 with TRBJ2-2; unclear D gene. Germline loops: CDR1 SGHRS, CDR2 YFSETQ. This CDR3 comprises 14 residues. V was trimmed by 0 bases and J by 6 bases, leaving 9 bases between them. The CDR3 loop is CASSLANPAGELFF. The CDR3 DNA follows: TGCGCCAGCAGCTTGGCAAACCCGGCCGGGGAGCTGTTTTTT.

The chain couples TRBV4-1 to TRBJ1-1; 7 nucleotides agree with TRBD1. The CDR3 has 13 amino acids. Looked up from germline, CDR1 is MGHRA and CDR2 is YSYEKL. The ends lost 1 base at V and 5 bases at J; junction bases unmatched: 1. The CDR3 region has the DNA TGCGCCAGCAGCCAAGGCAGGGGGACTGAAGCTTTCTTT. It is translated as CASSQGRGTEAFF.

This chain joins TRBV7-2 and TRBJ2-3, with D perhaps matching TRBD2 (5 bases). Looked up from germline, CDR1 is SGHTA and CDR2 is FQGNSA. This CDR3 contains 15 residues. Trimming removed 6 bases at V and 0 bases at J, with 13 bases between. In nucleotides, the CDR3 is TGTGCCAGCAGGCCCTCGCGGGTTAGCACAGATACGCAGTATTTT. It encodes CASRPSRVSTDTQYF.

The CDR3 coding sequence is TGCGCCAGCAGCTGGCCGTCTAGCGGGACTTTTGAGCAGTTCTTC. The encoded protein is CASSWPSSGTFEQFF. V gene TRBV5-1 combines with J gene TRBJ2-1; 9 bases map to TRBD2. The V and J ends lost 3 bases and 9 bases, in that order; junction bases with no gene match: 10. This CDR3 is 15 amino acids long. Germline lookup yields CDR1 SGHRS and CDR2 YFSETQ.

The V gene is TRBV19, the J gene TRBJ2-3, with D maybe TRBD1 (5 bases). CDR3 length: 15 amino acids. V lost 1 base to trimming and J lost 5 bases, with 13 bases between them. CDR1 and CDR2 (germline): LNHDA, SQIVND (reference sequence). CDR3 nucleotides: TGTGCCAGTAGTATAGGAGGTTCAGGGCGAGATACGCAGTATTTT. It encodes CASSIGGSGRDTQYF.

This chain uses TRBV28 with TRBJ2-7; no definite D call. The CDR3 is 16 residues long. V gave up 3 bases and J gave up 0 bases, with 15 bases separating them. Germline CDR1 MDHEN, CDR2 SYDVKM. The CDR3 sequence is CASSFPAGDLSYEQYF. CDR3 DNA: TGTGCCAGCAGTTTCCCCGCAGGAGACCTCTCCTACGAGCAGTACTTC.

V gene TRBV29-1 combines with J gene TRBJ2-7, with 11 bases that match TRBD1. CDR1 is SQVTM, CDR2 ANQGSEA, per germline. V dropped 7 bases and J dropped 4; count of bases not matched to a gene: 6. This CDR3 region has 13 residues. CDR3 in DNA: TGCAGCGCGGGAGGGACAGGGGGGTACGAGCAGTACTTC. Its translation is CSAGGTGGYEQYF.

The J gene is TRBJ1-1, the V gene TRBV28, with a tentative D call TRBD1 (6 bases). The CDR3 runs 13 residues. V dropped 4 bases and J dropped 11 bases, with 17 bases sitting between them. Per the germline V gene, CDR1 is MDHEN and CDR2 is SYDVKM. Here the CDR3 reads CASSSTAGVAAFF. CDR3 in DNA: TGTGCCAGCAGTTCAACCGCAGGGGTGGCGGCTTTCTTT. Variable domain in full (rest from reference TRBV28 and TRBJ1-1): DVKVTQSSRYLVKRTGEKVFLECVQDMDHENMFWYRQDPGLGLRLIYFSYDVKMKEKGDIPEGYSVSREKKERFSLILESASTNQTSMYLCASSSTAGVAAFFGQGTRLTVV.

The chain employs TRBV28 and TRBJ1-3; D gene unclear. CDR1 and CDR2 (germline): MDHEN, SYDVKM. V lost 6 bases, J lost 0 bases, and 12 bases lay in between. The CDR3 covers 15 residues. In DNA, the CDR3 is TGTGCCAGCAGCGGAGGGCTCTTCTCTGGAAACACCATATATTTT. Translation: CASSGGLFSGNTIYF. Drawing the rest from reference TRBV28 and TRBJ1-3, the complete variable domain is DVKVTQSSRYLVKRTGEKVFLECVQDMDHENMFWYRQDPGLGLRLIYFSYDVKMKEKGDIPEGYSVSREKKERFSLILESASTNQTSMYLCASSGGLFSGNTIYFGEGSWLTVV.

CDR3 residues: CASSVRVTDYGYTF. The CDR3 DNA reads as TGTGCCAGCAGCGTACGAGTTACTGACTATGGCTACACCTTC. V gene TRBV9 combines with J gene TRBJ1-2; D call uncertain. This CDR3 is built from 14 residues. Trimming shortened V by 1 base and J by 3 bases, and 10 bases separated the two germline ends. Germline assignment: CDR1 SGDLS and CDR2 YYNGEE.

The chain links TRBV7-2 to TRBJ2-5; possibly TRBD2 for D (5 bases). Germline assignment: CDR1 SGHTA and CDR2 FQGNSA. V lost 2 bases to trimming and J lost 1 base, with 8 bases between them. This CDR3 is 14 amino acids long. DNA for the CDR3: TGTGCCAGCAGCTTAAACGGGGTCCAAGAGACCCAGTACTTC. It specifies CASSLNGVQETQYF.

The chain uses TRBV28 and TRBJ2-1; D might be TRBD2 (6 bases). The germline V gene encodes CDR1 MDHEN and CDR2 SYDVKM. Trimming stripped 4 bases from V and 6 bases from J, with 13 bases between. The CDR3 is 14 amino acids. CDR3 DNA: TGTGCCAGCAGTTACGGCCGGAGGGCCAATGAGCAGTTCTTC. Its protein is CASSYGRRANEQFF.

J is TRBJ2-1 and V is TRBV29-1; 8 bases align to TRBD2. The CDR3 covers 14 residues. CDR1 is SQVTM, CDR2 ANQGSEA, per germline. V was clipped by 4 bases and J by 5 bases; unmatched bases: 7. This CDR3 is CSVVEREWDNEQFF. The CDR3 DNA is TGCAGCGTTGTTGAGCGGGAGTGGGACAATGAGCAGTTCTTC.

The chain combines TRBV2 with TRBJ1-2; D may be TRBD1 (6 bases). Germline values: CDR1 SNHLY, CDR2 FYNNEI. V was trimmed by 8 bases and J by 3 bases, leaving 10 bases between them. CDR3 size: 12 residues. The chain's CDR3 is CASGGPDYGYTF. Here the CDR3 DNA reads TGTGCCAGCGGGGGCCCGGACTATGGCTACACCTTC.

The chain uses TRBV25-1 and TRBJ2-1, with 11 bases lining up with TRBD2. The CDR3 contains 17 residues. Trimming removed 1 base from V and 5 bases from J; junction bases left unmatched: 7. Germline assignment: CDR1 MGHDK and CDR2 SYGVNS. CDR3 sequence (DNA): TGTGCCAGCAGTGAATCAACTACTAGCGGGAGTGACAATGAGCAGTTCTTC. This translates into CASSESTTSGSDNEQFF.

The chain couples TRBV7-6 to TRBJ2-1, with D possibly called TRBD1 or TRBD2 (5 bases each). Germline V gene data show CDR1 as SGHVS and CDR2 as FNYEAQ. The ends were cut back, 3 bases at V and 6 bases at J, with 15 bases in the middle. This CDR3 spans 15 amino acids. CDR3 sequence: CASSFVGVPPNEQFF. The CDR3 DNA reads as TGTGCCAGCAGCTTTGTGGGGGTCCCGCCCAATGAGCAGTTCTTC.

The V call is TRBV5-1, the J call TRBJ2-1, with D possibly being TRBD2 (6 bases). Germline V lookup: CDR1 SGHRS, CDR2 YFSETQ. The CDR3 consists of 15 residues. V dropped 6 bases and J dropped 5 bases, with 18 bases sitting between them. CDR3 amino acids: CASIRGDSNNNEQFF. In nucleotides, the CDR3 is TGCGCCAGCATAAGAGGGGACTCCAATAACAATGAGCAGTTCTTC.

The chain has TRBV28 and TRBJ2-4; D perhaps matches TRBD2 (5 bases). The ends were cut back, 4 bases at V and 2 bases at J, with 15 bases in the middle. The CDR3 is 16 residues long. Germline lookup yields CDR1 MDHEN and CDR2 SYDVKM. CDR3 amino acids: CASSSSGGRPKNIQYF. CDR3 bases: TGTGCCAGCAGTTCCTCAGGAGGCCGCCCCAAAAACATTCAGTACTTC.

V gene TRBV5-1 combines with J gene TRBJ2-7; D remains unclear. From germline, CDR1 is SGHRS and CDR2 YFSETQ. This CDR3 has 14 amino acids. V was cut by 0 bases and J by 1 base, with 8 bases left in between. The CDR3 DNA reads TGCGCCAGCAGCTTGGAATCGGAATCCTACGAGCAGTACTTC. Its protein product is CASSLESESYEQYF.

This rearrangement joins TRBV29-1 to TRBJ2-2, with 14 bases that match TRBD2. Germline CDR1 reads SQVTM; CDR2 reads ANQGSEA. Unmatched junction bases numbered 7, after V lost 7 bases and J lost 3 bases. CDR3 length: 16 amino acids. CDR3 sequence: CSATGTSGRDTGELFF. The CDR3 DNA is TGCAGCGCTACCGGGACTAGCGGGAGAGACACCGGGGAGCTGTTTTTT.

V gene TRBV6-9 combines with J gene TRBJ2-5; the D is unclear. This CDR3 is 13 amino acids long. Per the germline V gene, CDR1 is MNHGY and CDR2 is SVAAGI. Trimming removed 5 bases at V and 1 base at J, with 8 bases between. CDR3 nucleotide sequence: TGTGCCAGCAGTATGGCAAGCCAAGAGACCCAGTACTTC. Amino acids: CASSMASQETQYF.

The V call is TRBV6-5, the J call TRBJ1-3; possible D gene TRBD1, 6 bases. Germline lookup yields CDR1 MNHEY and CDR2 SVGAGI. The CDR3 sequence is 14 residues long. Trimming shortened V by 5 bases and J by 0 bases, and 8 bases separated the two germline ends. The CDR3 sequence: CASSTGFSGNTIYF. CDR3 nucleotides: TGTGCCAGCAGTACAGGGTTCTCTGGAAACACCATATATTTT.

The rearrangement joins TRBV5-4 to TRBJ2-1; 11 bases are a match to TRBD2. The CDR3 has 15 residues. The germline V gene encodes CDR1 SGHNT and CDR2 YYREEE (reference sequence). V lost 4 bases to trimming and J lost 5 bases; unmatched junction nucleotides: 5. CDR3 amino acids: CASSDSGRAHNEQFF. In DNA, the CDR3 is TGTGCCAGCAGCGATAGCGGGAGGGCCCACAATGAGCAGTTCTTC.